This T cell receptor (beta chain) was observed in a study of shared clonotypes between healthy human individuals. Study overall: Serving as donors were two women and three men, whose ages spanned 18 to 49. Three plates were used per donor for CD4 naive, three for CD4 memory, two for CD8 naive and one for CD8 memory.

Whole-study findings and limits: Rarefaction showed that sequencing of sorted subsets was incomplete (despite large depth).

The CDR3 length is 16 residues. Unmatched junction bases numbered 9, after V lost 3 bases and J lost 6 bases. The V gene's germline CDR1 is KGHSH and CDR2 LQKENI. About this clone: The antigen remains undetermined.

The assay was immunoSEQ multiplex PCR, and TCRdb's table has in-frame clones only and misses some. The data hold 2,500,000 or so clones, with more than 85% observed a single time. This receptor was obtained from a man aged 18 to 30 in good health. Some clones in this sample may be carry-over from other donors' samples. The rearrangement joins TRBV18 to TRBJ2-1, with 9 positions matching TRBD2. Sequenced input: naive CD4+ T cells from PBMCs. Subset noted: CD45RA+ positively selected. The CDR3 DNA follows: TGTGCCAGCTCACCTTATAACTTGCGGGAGGGCAATGAGCAGTTCTTC. This encodes CASSPYNLREGNEQFF.